The sequence of this T cell receptor (beta chain) was determined in a study of cytomegalovirus exposure and HLA in healthy donors. Findings and caveats of the study: Reportedly, cytomegalovirus status was diagnosed with high sensitivity and specificity. The investigators catalogued 150 or so TCR beta chains as cytomegalovirus-associated. Rarity characterized most TCR sequences, yet some public TCRs appeared in many donors.

Germline CDR1 is LNHDA and CDR2 is SQIVND (reference sequence). The CDR3 runs to 14 residues. Trimming shortened V by 3 bases and J by 3 bases, and 9 bases separated the two germline ends. Here immunoSEQ multiplex PCR was the method, and the copy in TCRdb shows in-frame clones only, minus some. This sample carries about 160,000 clones, 86% of them seen once, and the ten largest clones take roughly 6%. Notes on this clone: Its specificity is not known.

The donors were in the 120-subject validation cohort, distinct from the approximately 670-subject first cohort. This chain joins TRBV19 and TRBJ1-5; D not certain. The specimen was PBMCs. The source is a woman in her twenties or thirties in good health and CMV-seronegative. CDR3 sequence (DNA): TGTGCCAGTAGTATCCGCAGCTCCAATCAGCCCCAGCATTTT. Amino acids: CASSIRSSNQPQHF.